These 24 T cell receptor beta chains came from one sample sequenced in a study of long-term antiretroviral therapy in people with HIV. Running of the v3.0 immunoSEQ assay took place at survey level. Sequencing was performed with immunoSEQ multiplex PCR; in TCRdb, only in-frame clones are kept and a portion is missing. The sample includes over 25,000 clones, roughly 87% of them seen just once. The specimen comprised unsorted PBMCs, sampled 1.1 years after starting antiretroviral therapy. The receptor source for this set is a man between 18 and 29 years old with HIV.

V usage is TRBV5-1 and J usage is TRBJ2-1, with 10 bases that match TRBD2. Per the germline V gene, CDR1 is SGHRS and CDR2 is YFSETQ. Losses at the gene ends were 1 base for V and 6 bases for J; bases not matched to a gene: 4. The CDR3 has 15 amino acids. The chain's CDR3 is CASSLMASGSNEQFF. The CDR3 nucleotides read TGCGCCAGCAGCTTGATGGCTAGCGGGAGCAATGAGCAGTTCTTC.

This clone showed up just a few times. The V call is TRBV7-6, the J call TRBJ2-3, with TRBD1 as a possible D gene (5 bases). The CDR3 is 14 amino acids. The V gene lost 5 bases and the J gene lost 3 bases, with 12 bases spanning the gap. Germline V gene sequence: CDR1 SGHVS, CDR2 FNYEAQ. This CDR3 reads CASSQTDSTDTQYF. Here the CDR3 DNA reads TGTGCCAGCAGCCAAACCGACAGTACAGATACGCAGTATTTT.

The chain joins TRBV9 to TRBJ1-3; the match to TRBD1 covers 7 bases. CDR1 SGDLS and CDR2 YYNGEE come from the germline V gene. The CDR3 is made up of 14 amino acids. V was clipped by 5 bases and J by 4 bases; unmatched bases: 6. The DNA for the CDR3 is TGTGCCAGCAGAAGGGACAGTCAGGGAAACACCATATATTTT. Translated: CASRRDSQGNTIYF. The complete variable domain, with remaining parts taken from reference TRBV9 and TRBJ1-3, reads DSGVTQTPKHLITATGQRVTLRCSPRSGDLSVYWYQQSLDQGLQFLIQYYNGEERAKGNILERFSAQQFPDLHSELNLSSLELGDSALYFCASRRDSQGNTIYFGEGSWLTVV.

This chain uses TRBV2 with TRBJ2-7; no clear D gene. Germline assignment: CDR1 SNHLY and CDR2 FYNNEI. The CDR3 is 15 amino acids. V shed 1 base and J shed 0 bases, with 10 bases lying between them. CDR3 DNA: TGTGCCAGCAGTGAAGGGGCATCGAGCTCCTACGAGCAGTACTTC. As protein: CASSEGASSSYEQYF.

The V call is TRBV27, the J call TRBJ1-1, with unresolved D. The CDR3 contains 12 residues. V was clipped by 6 bases and J by 1 base, with 6 bases between them. Germline lookup yields CDR1 MNHEY and CDR2 SMNVEV (reference sequence). Here the CDR3 reads CASSHQNTEAFF. For the CDR3, the DNA is TGTGCCAGCAGCCATCAGAACACTGAAGCTTTCTTT.

The chain uses TRBV5-1 and TRBJ1-2; D is unclear. Germline V gives CDR1 SGHRS, CDR2 YFSETQ. Trimming took off 3 bases at V and 8 bases at J, with 11 bases between the two ends. The CDR3 covers 12 residues. CDR3 sequence (DNA): TGCGCCAGCAGCTCTGGAGCGGACGGCTACACCTTC. Its protein product is CASSSGADGYTF. Full variable domain (outside the CDR3, taken from reference TRBV5-1 and TRBJ1-2): KAGVTQTPRYLIKTRGQQVTLSCSPISGHRSVSWYQQTPGQGLQFLFEYFSETQRNKGNFPGRFSGRQFSNSRSEMNVSTLELGDSALYLCASSSGADGYTFGSGTRLTVV.

The chain carries TRBV28 and TRBJ2-7; D gene unclear. The CDR3 loop spans 10 amino acids. Germline CDR1 reads MDHEN; CDR2 reads SYDVKM. Trimming shortened V by 6 bases and J by 3 bases, and 3 bases separated the two germline ends. CDR3 residues: CASSDYEQYF. The DNA for the CDR3 is TGTGCCAGCAGCGACTACGAGCAGTACTTC. The whole variable domain, remainder taken from reference TRBV28 and TRBJ2-7, is DVKVTQSSRYLVKRTGEKVFLECVQDMDHENMFWYRQDPGLGLRLIYFSYDVKMKEKGDIPEGYSVSREKKERFSLILESASTNQTSMYLCASSDYEQYFGPGTRLTVT.

The rearrangement links TRBV5-4 to TRBJ2-1; tentative D call: TRBD1 (5 bases). Trimming cost V 0 bases and J 8 bases, with 9 bases left between them. This CDR3 is built from 13 residues. CDR1 is SGHNT and CDR2 is YYREEE in the germline V gene (reference sequence). As DNA, the CDR3 is TGTGCCAGCAGCTTGGTAGGGGTCGATGAGCAGTTCTTC. Residues: CASSLVGVDEQFF.

CDR3 in DNA: TGTGCCAGCAGCCAATACAGAGGGCACCCCGAGCAGTTCTTC. This translates into CASSQYRGHPEQFF. The V call is TRBV14, the J call TRBJ2-1; tentative D call: TRBD2 (5 bases). Germline V gives CDR1 SGHDN, CDR2 FVKESK. Trimming removed 2 bases at V and 10 bases at J, with 15 bases between. The CDR3 sequence is 14 residues long.

V gene TRBV7-3 combines with J gene TRBJ2-7, with 7 bases that match TRBD2. CDR1 is SGHTA and CDR2 is FQGTGA in the germline V gene. V lost 4 bases to trimming and J lost 2 bases; unmatched junction nucleotides: 11. The CDR3 extends over 16 amino acids. The CDR3 sequence: CASSSGGAGTPYEQYF. CDR3 bases: TGTGCCAGCAGCTCTGGCGGAGCGGGGACGCCCTACGAGCAGTACTTC.

The chain uses TRBV29-1 and TRBJ2-2, with TRBD1 identical over 7 bases. V trimming: 6 bases; J trimming: 2 bases; junction bases outside the gene matches: 6. Per germline, CDR1 SQVTM and CDR2 ANQGSEA. The CDR3 sequence is 14 residues long. The CDR3: CSVYGTANTGELFF. The CDR3, as DNA: TGCAGCGTCTATGGGACAGCAAACACCGGGGAGCTGTTTTTT.

This chain links TRBV25-1 with TRBJ2-1, with D perhaps given as TRBD1 or TRBD2 (5 bases each). Germline CDR1 reads MGHDK; CDR2 reads SYGVNS. CDR3 length equals 15 residues. Trimming removed 1 base at V and 5 bases at J, with 12 bases between. CDR3: CASSEFRGRDNEQFF. CDR3 DNA sequence: TGTGCCAGCAGTGAATTCCGGGGCCGGGACAATGAGCAGTTCTTC. Drawing the rest from reference TRBV25-1 and TRBJ2-1, the complete variable domain is EADIYQTPRYLVIGTGKKITLECSQTMGHDKMYWYQQDPGMELHLIHYSYGVNSTEKGDLSSESTVSRIRTEHFPLTLESARPSHTSQYLCASSEFRGRDNEQFFGPGTRLTVL.

This chain links TRBV19 with TRBJ2-1; the match to TRBD2 covers 9 bases. With 7 bases clipped from V and 9 bases from J, the junction kept 4 bases outside the gene matches. The CDR3 is 12 residues long. Germline V gives CDR1 LNHDA, CDR2 SQIVND (reference sequence). The CDR3 protein is CASKAGGGEQFF. The DNA of the CDR3 is TGTGCCAGTAAAGCGGGGGGCGGTGAGCAGTTCTTC.

V is TRBV6-5 and J is TRBJ1-1; unclear D gene. Germline lookup yields CDR1 MNHEY and CDR2 SVGAGI. The germline V and J ends were trimmed by 2 bases and 0 bases, with 10 bases remaining between them. CDR3 length equals 15 residues. The CDR3 DNA follows: TGTGCCAGCAGTTACGATACACTGATGAACACTGAAGCTTTCTTT. This sequence encodes CASSYDTLMNTEAFF.

This clone was recorded once. CDR3 protein: CASSQDFGRGRNTQYF. The DNA for the CDR3 is TGTGCCAGCAGCCAAGATTTCGGACGGGGGAGAAATACGCAGTATTTT. This chain uses TRBV14 with TRBJ2-3; D may be TRBD2 (6 bases). Deletions cut 0 bases from V and 7 bases from J, with 17 bases between. The CDR3 totals 16 residues. CDR1 SGHDN and CDR2 FVKESK come from the germline V gene.

This clone came up once. This sequence joins TRBV29-1 and TRBJ2-1; 7 nucleotides align to TRBD2. V dropped 7 bases and J dropped 1; count of bases not matched to a gene: 4. CDR1 is SQVTM, CDR2 ANQGSEA, per germline. This CDR3 comprises 13 residues. This chain's CDR3 is CSDTGGSYNEQFF. For the CDR3, the DNA is TGCAGCGACACGGGAGGATCCTACAATGAGCAGTTCTTC.

The chain joins TRBV30 to TRBJ1-5; possibly TRBD1 for D (5 bases). V lost 2 bases and J lost 7, with 12 bases in between. CDR3 length: 13 amino acids. Per germline, CDR1 GTSNPN and CDR2 SVGIG (reference sequence). CDR3 nucleotide sequence: TGTGCCTGGAGTATGGGGGATACACAGCCCCAGCATTTT. Amino acid sequence: CAWSMGDTQPQHF. Filled out from reference TRBV30 and TRBJ1-5, the complete variable domain reads SQTIHQWPATLVQPVGSPLSLECTVEGTSNPNLYWYRQAAGRGLQLLFYSVGIGQISSEVPQNLSASRPQDRQFILSSKKLLLSDSGFYLCAWSMGDTQPQHFGDGTRLSIL.

The chain combines TRBV6-5 with TRBJ2-3; the D is unclear. This CDR3 has 15 amino acids. Germline V gene sequence: CDR1 MNHEY, CDR2 SVGAGI. V gave up 3 bases and J gave up 0 bases, with 10 bases separating them. The CDR3 DNA sequence: TGTGCCAGCAGTTATTCCAGCGCTAGCACAGATACGCAGTATTTT. It specifies CASSYSSASTDTQYF.

The chain carries TRBV2 and TRBJ2-1, with D uncertain. This CDR3 has 13 amino acids. The germline gives CDR1 SNHLY, CDR2 FYNNEI. V was cut by 8 bases and J by 8 bases, with 16 bases left in between. CDR3 coding DNA: TGTGCCAGCCTGAACACACGGTCGGATGAGCAGTTCTTC. It specifies CASLNTRSDEQFF.

The rearrangement uses TRBV10-2 and TRBJ2-3; the D gene is possibly TRBD1 (6 bases). The germline CDR1 and CDR2 sequences are WSHSY and SAAADI. Trimming stripped 6 bases from V and 7 bases from J, with 8 bases between. The CDR3 is 11 amino acids. In DNA, the CDR3 is TGCGCCAGCAGAACAGGGTATACGCAGTATTTT. This gives the protein CASRTGYTQYF.

This chain links TRBV5-4 with TRBJ2-5; D possibly matches TRBD1 or TRBD2 (6 bases each). This CDR3 is built from 13 residues. The ends were cut back, 5 bases at V and 6 bases at J, with 14 bases in the middle. Germline V gives CDR1 SGHNT, CDR2 YYREEE (reference sequence). DNA of the CDR3: TGTGCCAGCAGGCCCGGGGGCGCAAAGACCCAGTACTTC. It encodes CASRPGGAKTQYF.

The chain employs TRBV5-5 and TRBJ1-2; 9 positions agree with TRBD1. Trimming cost V 0 bases and J 4 bases; bases outside gene matches: 10. This CDR3 is built from 17 residues. Germline assignment: CDR1 SGHKS and CDR2 YYEKEE (reference sequence). CDR3 loop: CASSLVGQGQGSYGYTF. The CDR3 DNA sequence: TGTGCCAGCAGCTTGGTCGGTCAAGGACAGGGGTCCTATGGCTACACCTTC.

This rearrangement joins TRBV27 to TRBJ2-1; 9 bases fit TRBD1. With 4 bases clipped from V and 4 bases from J, the junction kept 5 bases outside the gene matches. The CDR3 contains 15 residues. Germline V CDR1 and CDR2: MNHEY, SMNVEV (reference sequence). As DNA, the CDR3 is TGTGCCAGCAGTTGGGACAGGGCCCCATACAATGAGCAGTTCTTC. This translates into CASSWDRAPYNEQFF.

This sequence joins TRBV4-2 and TRBJ1-5; tentatively, D is TRBD1 (5 bases). Germline-derived CDR1 and CDR2 are LGHNA and YNFKEQ. The CDR3 contains 16 residues. The germline V and J ends were trimmed by 0 bases and 5 bases, with 14 bases remaining between them. Here the CDR3 reads CASSQDMGQGHQPQHF. The CDR3 DNA reads as TGTGCCAGCAGCCAAGATATGGGCCAGGGCCATCAGCCCCAGCATTTT.